This T cell receptor beta chain was sequenced for a study of blood T cell repertoires in COVID-19 (dated by TCRdb to 2018 to 2020). Study-wide context: Samples from collaborators originated in the United States, Italy and Spain and spanned both the acute and convalescent phases of COVID-19. The prospective study material was composed of cDNA or gDNA derived from T cells, B-cell-depleted T cells, or PBMCs. Subjects who had been exposed to COVID-19, were actively infected with it, or had recovered from it provided the deeply sampled blood TCRbeta repertoires that made up the dataset. The repertoires were released in a freely available public database meant as a resource for research on the immune response to SARS-CoV-2. Samples came from the ongoing ImmuneRACE study (first 160 participants) plus 1,254 subjects from 6 global collaborators. A de-identified subject ID, COVID-19 status, age in years and sex were almost always included in the sample metadata. HLA class I and class II types, where available, came from metadata supplied by the sample provider rather than from assay-based typing.

TCRbeta CDR3 regions were amplified from genomic DNA using the immunoSEQ Assay, a bias-controlled multiplex PCR. The authors' analysis ran thus. Within the assay, amplification of reference gene primers was used to estimate how many nucleated cells each sample contained. To quantify the absolute abundance of each unique TCRbeta CDR3 rearrangement, sequence reads were collapsed and filtered. For each sample, productive Simpson clonality was calculated as the square root of Simpson's diversity index across productive rearrangements. TCRdb took over this immuneACCESS table, retaining in-frame rearrangements with V and J assigned. Such tables are incomplete; in checked studies, under half of the missing clones stem from an unresolved V gene, and the remainder is unexplained. Clone size and the V and J calls come from that table; the DNA yielded D and trimming. In this sample the table shows over 200,000 clones, just under 85% of which occur a single time. 14% to 15% of the sample rests with the top ten.

The CDR3 goes from the cysteine to the phenylalanine over 15 residues. The DNA shown is the 45-base CDR3, in frame from base 1. Reading the germline V gene gives CDR1 MDHEN and CDR2 SYDVKM. Ends trimmed: V by 10 bases, J by 1 base; bases unmatched to a gene: 10. The study at large found these results: Clinical and demographic metadata were provided uncurated, with the amount varying by source and participant.

In the prospective study, participants were 18 to 89 years old, resided in 24 geographic areas of the United States, and were enrolled through a virtual design. Cohort assignment in the prospective study relied on participant-reported clinical history from a screening survey and a study questionnaire. For ImmuneRACE Cohort 3, a participant was defined as recovered based on two consecutive negative NP/OP PCR tests, clearance by a healthcare professional, or resolution of symptoms. Each participant in the prospective study had whole blood, serum and a nasopharyngeal or oropharyngeal swab collected by mobile phlebotomists. Over a roughly two-month period, participants in the prospective study had the option of providing additional blood draws and questionnaires. Prospective study blood samples were shipped either frozen or at room temperature before DNA extraction. About this clone: Its antigen target is currently unknown. No base quality values were provided; no much bigger clone lies one nucleotide off.

Sequenced material: PBMCs or T cells enriched from blood (not recorded which). The TCR sequence derives from a man aged 35 to 55 who had recovered from COVID-19. The chain employs TRBV28 and TRBJ2-7; 10 bases in between match TRBD1. The bases read TGTGCCACAGGGGGGACAGGGGTGTTATCCTACGAGCAGTACTTC. This is translated as CATGGTGVLSYEQYF.